This T cell receptor beta chain appears in the sequencing data of a study of cytomegalovirus exposure and HLA in healthy donors (dated by TCRdb to between 2016 and 2019). Concerning the study at large: In an earlier analysis of several hundred of the donors, 250 to 350 Gb of sequence data and 120 million or so unique TCR beta sequences from about 179 million T cells were reported. All discovery cohort repertoires had been generated using a single sequencing platform. Among under 450 genotyped donors of the cohort, an average of approximately 250,000 unique TCR beta nucleotide sequences were sequenced per donor, roughly 18% of them non-productive. In a later analysis, previously published TCR beta repertoires from several hundred donors were re-analyzed and high-resolution HLA genotyping was added so that TCR occurrence patterns could be studied. The study profiled the T cell repertoires of 666 subjects by immunosequencing and related them to cytomegalovirus serostatus. Typing coverage varied by locus: roughly 620-640 donors for A, B, C, DRB1 and DQB1; under 550 for DQA1; more than 600 for DPA1; some 470 for DPB1. An early release that covered roughly 600 HLA-typed donors contained around 300 gigabases of sequencing data and roughly 84 million unique TCR sequences. Several DR-DQ haplotypes were handled as single units for association and clustering because linkage in the cohort was strong. To predict cytomegalovirus infection status, the study brought together high-throughput TCR immunosequencing, statistical association of individual TCRs with disease status, and machine learning. An earlier analysis of several hundred of the donors used high-throughput TCR beta sequencing to judge whether each TCR beta V gene segment behaved as functional or pseudogenic. In a later genetic analysis, genome-wide SNP genotypes for about three fifths of the roughly 670 donors were used, and that subset was treated as a discovery cohort. In the later analysis, no new phenotypic data were used to find candidate immune exposures; instead, reliance was placed on TCR beta sequences and their occurrence across donors. The aim of the study was to test whether cataloging public T cell receptors could identify signatures of past pathogen exposure. The genetic ancestry cluster associated with self-reported Caucasian donors included about 84% of the roughly 400 genotyped donors. Alongside the repertoire data, information on donor age, sex, ethnicity and CMV serostatus was compiled. HLA typing included class I and class II loci at four-digit resolution. A separate validation cohort of more than 100 different subjects was used in addition to the roughly 640-subject first cohort.

Libraries were constructed by the immunoSEQ multiplex PCR assay. For the multiplex PCR, a mixture combining 60 forward primers for TCR Vbeta segments and 13 reverse primers for TCR Jbeta segments was used. The CDR3 region of rearranged TCR beta genes was amplified from genomic DNA by a multiplex PCR assay. The amplified TCR beta libraries were sequenced on the Illumina HiSeq System as 87-base-pair reads. The study's own analysis went as follows. A later analysis counted 75 million to 100 million unique TCR beta chains across the 700 or so repertoires, and roughly 11 million of these chains were shared by at least two donors. A nearest-neighbor algorithm error-corrected the raw reads and collapsed the reads into unique sequences, merging closely related sequences to remove PCR and sequencing errors. To assign V, D and J gene segments, CDR3 sequences were aligned to IMGT reference sequences. For a sequence to be retained, a match of at least six nucleotides was required to both a V gene segment and a J gene segment. Rearrangements were classified as productive when the CDR3 lacked stop codons and remained in frame with V and J, and all other rearrangements were classified as non-productive. Following IMGT convention, CDR3 was defined as the stretch from the second conserved V-encoded cysteine up to the conserved J-encoded phenylalanine. The earlier analysis of 500 to 750 of the donors excluded any sequence lacking an unambiguous match to a single V gene segment. An earlier analysis of a few hundred of the donors called V segments functional above 56.7% productive rearrangements and segregating when the between-donor standard deviation exceeded 5%. To diagnose cytomegalovirus status from the catalog of TCR beta chain sequences, a statistical classification framework was built. V and J gene assignment, in a later analysis, came from comparing TCR nucleotide sequences with IMGT/GENE-DB human TR gene sequences. Using the TCRdist pipeline, a later analysis assigned CDR3 sequences along with most-parsimonious VDJ recombination scenarios. In a later analysis, every TCR beta chain was defined by the combination of its CDR3 amino acid sequence and its V-gene family, and reads without a unique V-gene family were dropped. A later analysis removed 550 to 650 highly shared, low-generation-probability nucleotide sequences to deal with suspected cross-contamination and a sequencing artifact. In a later analysis, a clonal expansion index for each public chain was calculated from normalized within-repertoire ranks of inferred template counts. Generation probabilities in a later analysis came from a VDJ recombination model fitted to out-of-frame rearrangements, and those results were checked against IGoR. A later analysis scored TCR-TCR, TCR-HLA and TCR-CMV co-occurrence with hypergeometric tests, applying a repertoire-size bias correction to TCR pairs. In a later analysis, false discovery rates were estimated by permuting HLA or CMV assignments 20 times. In a later analysis, co-occurring TCRs were grouped using DBSCAN, and TCRdist sequence similarity was added for clustering within HLA-allele-positive subsets. Co-occurrence clustering excluded repertoires with fewer than 30,000 or more than 120,000 public chains, plus five with anomalous nucleotide sharing. TCRdb stores this immuneACCESS table with in-frame sequences only. Part of the clones is absent; in the studies checked, under half of the shortfall reflects unresolved V genes, and no reason is known for the rest. V, J and clone size are taken as reported in that table, and D and trimming were inferred from the DNA itself. The sample profile shows roughly 90,000 clones; roughly 82% of them were found once. The ten biggest clones cover about 3.7% of the sample.

Concerning this clone: Its specific antigen is unknown. Nothing much larger sits one base from this clone, and base qualities are not available.

The cohort consisted of 666 healthy bone marrow donors. At the time of sampling, all cohort members were nominally healthy, though unrecorded immune exposures were likely present. The donor was CMV seropositive and was included in the group of around 300 seropositive cohort members. Every donor gave a peripheral blood sample, and the peripheral blood mononuclear cells from that sample were used for TCR beta sequencing. Genomic DNA was extracted from the blood cell samples with the Qiagen DNeasy Blood Extraction Kit. Cut back by 5 bases and 7 bases, the V and J ends lie 15 bases apart. The germline V gene encodes CDR1 GTSNPN and CDR2 SVGIG (reference sequence). The CDR3 sequence holds 14 residues, the cysteine and phenylalanine included. CDR3 DNA only is kept here, 42 bases in frame from base 1. What the study reported, not specific to this receptor: An association between a missense DCLRE1C variant and V-gene and J-gene trimming of TCR beta chains was found in a later genetic analysis and replicated in an independent cohort. Because counts were too low, about 18 rarely observed V segments, including chromosome 9 orphons, were left out of the earlier analysis of 587 of the donors. A total of fewer than 200 TCR beta chains were listed by the study as associated with cytomegalovirus. Correlated functional status among segregating V segments might be attributable to linkage disequilibrium, but an unknown experimental factor could not be ruled out. A cluster of highly shared sequence variants was judged likely to be a technical artifact of the sequencing pipeline. An earlier analysis of around 600 of the donors showed that most TCR beta V segments appeared in productive rearrangements either about 90% or about 30% of the time, which broadly matched IMGT annotations. In a later analysis, HLA-associated TCR beta chains were found to be more clonally expanded and to have lower generation probabilities than equally common non-associated chains. It was suggested by the authors that the approach could potentially be generalized to other disease states and immunological phenotypes. The cohort was sequenced for TCR beta chains only, and without alpha or paired-chain data the features that could be detected were limited. A few of the identified cytomegalovirus-associated TCR beta chains were confirmed in vitro to be specific for cytomegalovirus antigens. Assigning TCR associations to individual alleles was difficult when HLA alleles, especially DR and DQ, strongly co-occurred. According to a later genetic analysis, donors in an Asian-associated ancestry cluster had fewer N-insertions in productive TCRs than the approximately 690-donor mean. The 87-base-pair reads could not distinguish some IMGT-functional V segments, including TRBV6-2 and TRBV6-3, so those segments were excluded. The only immune exposure information available for the cohort was CMV serostatus. A further reported finding was that TCR beta sequences accurately predicted the HLA-A and HLA-B alleles for most subjects in the first cohort. Presence/absence analyses assumed roughly uniform sequencing depth across donors, an assumption that may not hold. Specific HLA alleles were associated with roughly 17,000 TCR beta sequences at a false discovery rate of 0.05 in a later analysis. Most TCR sequences were seen in very few donors, while some public TCRs were found in many individuals. Several of the top co-occurrence clusters appeared to be linked to parvovirus B19, influenza, CMV and Epstein-Barr virus, according to a later analysis. Because HLA typing was missing for some donors at each locus, association tests included only the typed subset. In a later analysis, TCR association rates were found to vary across HLA loci, with the most associated TCRs seen for DRB1 alleles and the fewest for HLA-C alleles. The classifier was reported to diagnose cytomegalovirus status with high specificity and sensitivity in both the original cohort and the validation cohort. According to a later analysis, most CMV-associated TCR beta chains appeared to be HLA-restricted, and the HLA associations seemed to be driven largely by CMV exposure.

Material: PBMCs. This TCR was recovered from a man aged 25-45 years in good health and CMV-seropositive. The sequence joins TRBV30 to TRBJ1-6; the D segment could be TRBD1, given 6 matching bases. DNA sequence: TGTGCCTGGCAAGGACAGCCCTCAAATTCACCCCTCCACTTT. Translated, this is CAWQGQPSNSPLHF.